This TCR beta chain appears in the sequencing data of a study of identical twins. In this sample, this clonotype turned up many times. As yet, its antigen is unknown. Study-level findings and limits: Alpha sequences out of frame and shared by twins had excess low generation probability.

The germline V and J ends were trimmed by 0 bases and 6 bases, with 12 bases remaining between them. Germline-derived CDR1 and CDR2 are ENHRY and SYGVKD. The CDR3 loop spans 14 amino acids. The cDNA had a unique molecular identifier and a template-switch universal primer site. TCRdb re-called the 5' RACE reads with MiXCR, one entry per CDR3 protein. The sample includes around 680,000 distinct CDR3 sequences, 8.5% to 9% of them seen just once. This sample was shared with a second study, whose subject was yellow fever vaccine responses in identical twins.

This receptor was identified in a woman under 30 in good health. Sequenced input: PBMCs. The chain uses TRBV10-3 and TRBJ2-7; D gene unclear. As DNA, the CDR3 is TGTGCCATCAGTGAGTCTGGCCTAAAGTCCGAGCAGTACTTC. Residues: CAISESGLKSEQYF.